This T cell receptor beta chain is from a study of blood T cell repertoires in COVID-19. Study at large: Some COVID-19 samples were acute and others convalescent; all came from the United States, Italy and Spain.

Libraries were prepared by immunoSEQ multiplex PCR; TCRdb keeps only in-frame clonotypes and omits some of them. The data show around 350,000 clones, around nine tenths seen once. This clone came up many times. Per germline, CDR1 SNHLY and CDR2 FYNNEI. Trimming removed 4 bases from V and 11 bases from J; junction bases left unmatched: 14. This CDR3 is 15 amino acids long. This sequence originates from a human donor in a cohort sampled during active COVID-19. Sequencing was done on a sample of peripheral blood. The chain combines TRBV2 with TRBJ1-1, with TRBD1 matching 9 bases. CDR3 region: CASSGWDRAFSSAFF. The CDR3 DNA reads as TGTGCCAGCAGTGGTTGGGACAGGGCTTTTTCGAGTGCTTTCTTT.